This T cell receptor beta chain was recorded in a study of OX40 agonist ivuxolimab in advanced cancers. Study-wide background: Patients were treated with ivuxolimab, an agonistic anti-OX40 (CD134) antibody.

The method was immunoSEQ multiplex PCR; TCRdb's version includes in-frame clones alone and lacks a portion of them. This table has tens of thousands of clones, about 85% appearing once. This CDR3 region has 16 residues. The J segment lost 5 bases and the V segment lost 4 bases, leaving 6 bases of the junction unmatched. CDR1 MNHNY and CDR2 SVGAGI come from the germline V gene (reference sequence). Comments on this clone: Its antigen remains unknown.

The study's findings and limits: Researchers did not determine the expanded peripheral T cells' antigen specificity. By week 6 at 0.1 to 3.0 mg/kg, blood CD4+ and CD8+ T cells had expanded clonally.

V is TRBV6-6 and J is TRBJ2-5; 14 bases are a match to TRBD2. This clonotype was obtained from an adult with an advanced solid tumor such as melanoma, head and neck, liver or kidney cancer. Material: CD4+ or CD8+ T cells sorted from blood, obtained in a trial of the OX40 agonist ivuxolimab. CDR3 in amino acids: CASSLGTSGRVETQYF. DNA for the CDR3: TGTGCCAGCAGTTTAGGGACTAGCGGGAGAGTGGAGACCCAGTACTTC.